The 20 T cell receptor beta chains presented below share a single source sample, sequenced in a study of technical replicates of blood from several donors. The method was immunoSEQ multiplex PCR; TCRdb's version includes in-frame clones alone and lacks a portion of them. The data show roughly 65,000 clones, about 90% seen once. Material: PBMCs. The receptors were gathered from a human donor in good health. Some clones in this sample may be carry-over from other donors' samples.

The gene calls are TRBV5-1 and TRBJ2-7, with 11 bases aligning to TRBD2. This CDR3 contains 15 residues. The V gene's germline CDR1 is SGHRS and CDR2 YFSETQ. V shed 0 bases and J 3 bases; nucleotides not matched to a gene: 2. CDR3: CASSLDGLAGYEQYF. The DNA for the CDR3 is TGCGCCAGCAGCTTGGATGGACTAGCGGGCTACGAGCAGTACTTC. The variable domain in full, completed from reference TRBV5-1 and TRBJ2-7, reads KAGVTQTPRYLIKTRGQQVTLSCSPISGHRSVSWYQQTPGQGLQFLFEYFSETQRNKGNFPGRFSGRQFSNSRSEMNVSTLELGDSALYLCASSLDGLAGYEQYFGPGTRLTVT.

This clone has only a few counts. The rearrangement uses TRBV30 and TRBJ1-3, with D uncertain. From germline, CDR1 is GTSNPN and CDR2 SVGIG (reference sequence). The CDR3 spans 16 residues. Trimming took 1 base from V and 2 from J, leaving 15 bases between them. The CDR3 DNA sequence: TGTGCCTGGAGTGAGCCCTTTATCGAAACTGGAAACACCATATATTTT. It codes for CAWSEPFIETGNTIYF.

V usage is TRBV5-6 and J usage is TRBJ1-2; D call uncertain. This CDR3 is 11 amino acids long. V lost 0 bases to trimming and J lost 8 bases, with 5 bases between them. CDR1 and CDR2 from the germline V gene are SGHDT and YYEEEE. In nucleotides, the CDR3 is TGTGCCAGCAGCTTGGCAGGAGGCTACACCTTC. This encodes CASSLAGGYTF.

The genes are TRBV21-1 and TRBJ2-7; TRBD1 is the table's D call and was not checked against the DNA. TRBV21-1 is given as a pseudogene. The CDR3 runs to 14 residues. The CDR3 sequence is CASTPDRGAYEQYF. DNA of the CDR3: TGTGCCAGCACTCCGGACAGGGGAGCCTACGAGCAGTACTTC.

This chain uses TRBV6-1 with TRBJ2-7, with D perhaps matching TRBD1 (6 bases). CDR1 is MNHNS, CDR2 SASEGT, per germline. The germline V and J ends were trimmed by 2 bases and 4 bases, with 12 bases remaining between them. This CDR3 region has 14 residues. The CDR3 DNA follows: TGTGCCAGCAGTGAAAATTCAGGGGATTACGAGCAGTACTTC. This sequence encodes CASSENSGDYEQYF.

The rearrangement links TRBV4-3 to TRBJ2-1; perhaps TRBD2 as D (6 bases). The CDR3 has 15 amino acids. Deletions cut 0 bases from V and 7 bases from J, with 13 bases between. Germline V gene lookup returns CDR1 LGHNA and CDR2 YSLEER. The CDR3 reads CASSQDRAGRNEQFF. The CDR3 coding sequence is TGCGCCAGCAGCCAAGATCGTGCAGGGAGGAATGAGCAGTTCTTC.

In nucleotides, the CDR3 is TGTGCCAGCAGTGAAGCGGGACTAGCGGGGGATACCCAGTACTTC. Translated: CASSEAGLAGDTQYF. The chain employs TRBV2 and TRBJ2-5; 14 bases fit TRBD2. The V and J ends lost 0 bases and 8 bases, in that order; junction bases with no gene match: 2. The CDR3 extends over 15 amino acids. The germline V gene has CDR1 SNHLY and CDR2 FYNNEI.

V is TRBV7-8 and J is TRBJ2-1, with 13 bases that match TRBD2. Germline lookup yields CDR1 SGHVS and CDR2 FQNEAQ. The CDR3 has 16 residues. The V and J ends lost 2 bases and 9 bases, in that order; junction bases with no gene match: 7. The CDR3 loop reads CASSLRFGTSGIEQFF. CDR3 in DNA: TGTGCCAGCAGCTTAAGGTTTGGGACTAGCGGGATTGAGCAGTTCTTC.

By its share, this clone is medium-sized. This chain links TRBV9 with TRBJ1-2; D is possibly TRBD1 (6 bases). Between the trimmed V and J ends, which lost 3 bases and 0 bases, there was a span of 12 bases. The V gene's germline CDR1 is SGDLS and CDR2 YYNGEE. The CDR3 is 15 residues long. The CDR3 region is CASSETGLANYGYTF. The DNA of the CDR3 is TGTGCCAGCAGCGAAACAGGGTTAGCTAACTATGGCTACACCTTC.

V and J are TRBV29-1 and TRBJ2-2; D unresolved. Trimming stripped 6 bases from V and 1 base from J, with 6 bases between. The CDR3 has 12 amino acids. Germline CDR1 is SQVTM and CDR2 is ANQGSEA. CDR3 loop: CSVRVNTGELFF. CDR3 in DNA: TGCAGCGTACGAGTGAACACCGGGGAGCTGTTTTTT.

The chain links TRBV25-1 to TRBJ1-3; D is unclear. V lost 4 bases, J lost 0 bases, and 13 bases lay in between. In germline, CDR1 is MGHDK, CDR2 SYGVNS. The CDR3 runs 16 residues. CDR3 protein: CASSGEGVPSGNTIYF. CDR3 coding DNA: TGTGCCAGCAGTGGGGAGGGTGTCCCCTCTGGAAACACCATATATTTT.

The CDR3 nucleotides are TGTGCCAGCAGTTTATTTAGCGGGAGCCCCCACAATGAGCAGTTCTTC. It encodes CASSLFSGSPHNEQFF. The gene calls are TRBV27 and TRBJ2-1; 9 bases are shared with TRBD2. Trimming cost V 1 base and J 5 bases; bases outside gene matches: 6. The CDR3 runs 16 residues. CDR1 MNHEY and CDR2 SMNVEV come from the germline V gene (reference sequence).

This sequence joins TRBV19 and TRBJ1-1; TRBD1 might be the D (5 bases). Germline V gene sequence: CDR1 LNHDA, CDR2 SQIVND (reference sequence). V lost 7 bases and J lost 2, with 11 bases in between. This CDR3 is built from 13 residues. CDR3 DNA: TGTGCCAGTAAGCGACAGAGAAACACTGAAGCTTTCTTT. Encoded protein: CASKRQRNTEAFF.

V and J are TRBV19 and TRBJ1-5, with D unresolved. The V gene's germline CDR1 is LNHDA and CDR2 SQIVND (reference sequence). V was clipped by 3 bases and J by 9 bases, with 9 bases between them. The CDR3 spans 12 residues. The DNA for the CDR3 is TGTGCCAGTAGTATCCAGGATGGGCCCCAGCATTTT. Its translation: CASSIQDGPQHF.

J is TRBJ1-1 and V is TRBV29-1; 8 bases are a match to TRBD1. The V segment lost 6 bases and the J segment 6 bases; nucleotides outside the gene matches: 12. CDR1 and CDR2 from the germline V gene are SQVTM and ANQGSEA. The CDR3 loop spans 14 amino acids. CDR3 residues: CSVVGTGRFSEAFF. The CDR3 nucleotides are TGCAGCGTGGTTGGGACAGGTCGGTTTTCTGAAGCTTTCTTT.

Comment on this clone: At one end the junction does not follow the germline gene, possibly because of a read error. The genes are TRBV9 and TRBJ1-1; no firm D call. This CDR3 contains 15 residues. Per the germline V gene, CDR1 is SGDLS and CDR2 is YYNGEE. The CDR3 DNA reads TGTGCCGGCAGCGTAGCGGGGAGGCGGAACACTGAAGCTTTCTTT. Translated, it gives CAGSVAGRRNTEAFF.

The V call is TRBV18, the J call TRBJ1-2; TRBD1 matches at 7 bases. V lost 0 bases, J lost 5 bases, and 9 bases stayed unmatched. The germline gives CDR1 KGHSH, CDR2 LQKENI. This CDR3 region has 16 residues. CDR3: CASSPPVRGRGYGYTF. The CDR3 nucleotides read TGTGCCAGCTCACCACCGGTGAGGGGGCGCGGGTATGGCTACACCTTC. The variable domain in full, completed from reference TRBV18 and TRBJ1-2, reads NAGVMQNPRHLVRRRGQEARLRCSPMKGHSHVYWYRQLPEEGLKFMVYLQKENIIDESGMPKERFSAEFPKEGPSILRIQQVVRGDSAAYFCASSPPVRGRGYGYTFGSGTRLTVV.

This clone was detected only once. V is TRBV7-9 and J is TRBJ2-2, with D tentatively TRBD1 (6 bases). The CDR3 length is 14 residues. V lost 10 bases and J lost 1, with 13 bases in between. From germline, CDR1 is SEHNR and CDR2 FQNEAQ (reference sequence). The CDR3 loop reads CATTRGWNTGELFF. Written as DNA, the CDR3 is TGTGCCACTACGAGGGGGTGGAACACCGGGGAGCTGTTTTTT.

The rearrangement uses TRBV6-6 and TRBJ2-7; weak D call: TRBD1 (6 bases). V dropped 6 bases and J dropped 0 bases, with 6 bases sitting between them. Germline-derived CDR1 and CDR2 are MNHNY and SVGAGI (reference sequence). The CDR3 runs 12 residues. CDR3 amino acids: CASRTGSYEQYF. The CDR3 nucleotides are TGTGCCAGCAGGACAGGCTCCTACGAGCAGTACTTC.

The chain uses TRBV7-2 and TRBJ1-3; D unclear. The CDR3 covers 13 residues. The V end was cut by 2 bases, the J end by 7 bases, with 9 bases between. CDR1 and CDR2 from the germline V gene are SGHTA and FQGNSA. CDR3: CASSLYLFNTIYF. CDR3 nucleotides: TGTGCCAGCAGCTTATATCTGTTCAACACCATATATTTT. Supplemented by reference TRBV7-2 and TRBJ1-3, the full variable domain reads GAGVSQSPSNKVTEKGKDVELRCDPISGHTALYWYRQSLGQGLEFLIYFQGNSAPDKSGLPSDRFSAERTGGSVSTLTIQRTQQEDSAVYLCASSLYLFNTIYFGEGSWLTVV.